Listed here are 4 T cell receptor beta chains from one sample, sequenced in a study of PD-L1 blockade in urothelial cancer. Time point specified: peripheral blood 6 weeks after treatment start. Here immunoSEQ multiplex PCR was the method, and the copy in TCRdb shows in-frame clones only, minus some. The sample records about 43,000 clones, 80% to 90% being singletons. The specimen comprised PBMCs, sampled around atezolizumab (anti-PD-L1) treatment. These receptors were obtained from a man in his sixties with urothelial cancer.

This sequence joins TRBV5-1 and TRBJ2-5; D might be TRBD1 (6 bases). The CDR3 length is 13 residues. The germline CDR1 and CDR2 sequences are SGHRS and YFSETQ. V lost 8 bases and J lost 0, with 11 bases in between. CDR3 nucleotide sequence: TGCGCCAGTAAACAGGGAAACCAAGAGACCCAGTACTTC. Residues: CASKQGNQETQYF.

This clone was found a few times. CDR3 nucleotides: TGTGCCAGCAGCCCCCGATCCCCCGGGGAGACCCAGTACTTC. Translating it yields CASSPRSPGETQYF. V usage is TRBV7-7 and J usage is TRBJ2-5; D is unresolved. Trimming took 5 bases from V and 5 from J, leaving 15 bases between them. The CDR3 runs to 14 residues. Germline-derived CDR1 and CDR2 are SSHAT and FNYEAQ (reference sequence).

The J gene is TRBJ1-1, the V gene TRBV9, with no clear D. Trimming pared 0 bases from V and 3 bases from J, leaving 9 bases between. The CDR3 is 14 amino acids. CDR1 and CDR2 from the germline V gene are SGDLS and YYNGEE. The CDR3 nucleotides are TGTGCCAGCAGCGTAGCTAACGGAGACACTGAAGCTTTCTTT. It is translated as CASSVANGDTEAFF. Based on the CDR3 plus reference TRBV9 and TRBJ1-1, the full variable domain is DSGVTQTPKHLITATGQRVTLRCSPRSGDLSVYWYQQSLDQGLQFLIQYYNGEERAKGNILERFSAQQFPDLHSELNLSSLELGDSALYFCASSVANGDTEAFFGQGTRLTVV.

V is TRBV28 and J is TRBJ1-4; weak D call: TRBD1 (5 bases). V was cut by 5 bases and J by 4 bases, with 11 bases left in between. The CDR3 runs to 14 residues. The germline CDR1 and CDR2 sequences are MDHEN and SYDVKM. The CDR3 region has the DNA TGTGCCAGCAGTCAAGACAGCCTTAATGAAAAACTGTTTTTT. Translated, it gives CASSQDSLNEKLFF.